The 6 T cell receptor beta chains below were found in one sample sequenced in a study of shared clonotypes between healthy human individuals. This table comes from immunoSEQ multiplex PCR, and its TCRdb copy is limited to in-frame clones, with some not included. Of around 350,000 clones listed, roughly 80% were seen once; the top ten hold 10%. Sequencing was done on a sample of memory CD4+ T cells sorted from blood. Noted subset: CD45RA-negative fraction. Every receptor here comes from a man aged 30 to 45 in good health.

V usage is TRBV9 and J usage is TRBJ2-3, with D maybe TRBD2 (6 bases). Germline-derived CDR1 and CDR2 are SGDLS and YYNGEE. This CDR3 is built from 15 residues. V was cut by 7 bases and J by 3 bases, with 18 bases left in between. The CDR3, as DNA: TGTGCCAGCGCCAAGACGCGGGGCCGAACAGATACGCAGTATTTT. Its translation is CASAKTRGRTDTQYF. The entire variable domain, with the rest obtained from reference TRBV9 and TRBJ2-3, is as follows: DSGVTQTPKHLITATGQRVTLRCSPRSGDLSVYWYQQSLDQGLQFLIQYYNGEERAKGNILERFSAQQFPDLHSELNLSSLELGDSALYFCASAKTRGRTDTQYFGPGTRLTVL.

This chain uses TRBV29-1 with TRBJ2-2; 10 bases are a match to TRBD2. The CDR3 is 14 residues long. Looked up from germline, CDR1 is SQVTM and CDR2 is ANQGSEA. With V trimmed by 6 bases and J by 5 bases, 6 bases remained unmatched. The CDR3 region has the DNA TGCAGCGTACAACCGGGACTAGCGACCGGGGAGCTGTTTTTT. Translation gives CSVQPGLATGELFF.

The chain employs TRBV28 and TRBJ1-5; D gene ambiguous. Germline V CDR1 and CDR2: MDHEN, SYDVKM. The V and J ends lost 6 bases and 5 bases respectively, with 11 bases between them. CDR3 length equals 13 residues. The CDR3: CASSYDPYQPQHF. Here the CDR3 DNA reads TGTGCCAGCAGCTACGATCCCTATCAGCCCCAGCATTTT.

The chain couples TRBV5-1 to TRBJ1-5; 10 nucleotides line up with TRBD1. The CDR3 has 16 amino acids. Trimming cost V 0 bases and J 5 bases; bases outside gene matches: 5. The germline CDR1 and CDR2 sequences are SGHRS and YFSETQ. CDR3 sequence: CASSLDRDRGYQPQHF. The CDR3 DNA is TGCGCCAGCAGCTTGGATCGGGACAGGGGTTATCAGCCCCAGCATTTT.

Concerning this clone itself: The junction shows a germline mismatch at one end, possibly a read error. V usage is TRBV6-5 and J usage is TRBJ2-4; 9 nucleotides agree with TRBD2. The germline V gene encodes CDR1 MNHEY and CDR2 SVGAGI. The CDR3 is made up of 14 amino acids. The CDR3 sequence: CASSPGLAQNIQYF. In DNA, the CDR3 is TGTGCCAGCAGTCCGGGACTAGCCCAAAACATTCAGTACTTC.

This clone has a handful of counts. The chain has TRBV6-5 and TRBJ2-2; TRBD2 is a possible D gene (6 bases). The CDR3 sequence is 14 residues long. CDR1 MNHEY and CDR2 SVGAGI come from the germline V gene. The V gene lost 6 bases and the J gene lost 7 bases, with 15 bases spanning the gap. The CDR3 DNA follows: TGTGCCAGCAGCGCGGGGTGGGTCGGCGGGGAGCTGTTTTTT. It specifies CASSAGWVGGELFF.